The clone carrying this T cell receptor beta chain was detected only once. The sample originates from a study of control samples from healthy donors and cancer patients. The protocol was immunoSEQ multiplex PCR, while the TCRdb copy is restricted to in-frame clones and leaves out a portion. There are about 160,000 clones in the sample; just under 95% occur only once, and about 4% lies in the top ten. The germline V and J ends were trimmed by 8 bases and 0 bases, with 14 bases remaining between them. Per germline, CDR1 SNHLY and CDR2 FYNNEI. The CDR3 runs 15 residues. The gene calls are TRBV2 and TRBJ1-5; D may be TRBD1 (5 bases). The sample taken for sequencing was blood. The clonotype comes from a woman in her sixties in good health. CDR3 residues: CASRGESYSNQPQHF. The CDR3 region has the DNA TGTGCCAGCCGGGGGGAAAGCTATAGCAATCAGCCCCAGCATTTT.